This T cell receptor (beta chain) was sequenced for a study of T cell responses to AZD1222 COVID-19 vaccine. General study results and limits: Donors were largely white British and mainly female; clonal diversity was possibly underestimated. Across the whole spike, CD4 TCRs peaked at regions 160-218 and 743-854.

Method: immunoSEQ multiplex PCR; TCRdb's copy keeps in-frame clones and lacks some. Of 85,000 to 100,000 clones listed, 70% to 85% were seen once; the top ten hold 20% to 25%. Germline V gene lookup returns CDR1 LGHNA and CDR2 YSLEER. This CDR3 comprises 21 residues. V lost 1 base to trimming and J lost 1 base; unmatched junction nucleotides: 17. In the case of this clone: The antigen remains unidentified.

The rearrangement joins TRBV4-3 to TRBJ2-2; 8 bases match TRBD1. The source is an adult in good health. The specimen comprised peripheral blood, sampled on day 0 of AZD1222 vaccination. The DNA of the CDR3 is TGCGCCAGCAGCCAAGGGTTTACAGGGGGAAAATTTAATCGGAACACCGGGGAGCTGTTTTTT. This codes for CASSQGFTGGKFNRNTGELFF.